Listed below are T cell receptor beta chains from one sample, sequenced in a study of glioma-infiltrating T cells after dendritic cell vaccination. Data came from immunoSEQ multiplex PCR; TCRdb stores just in-frame clones and leaves some out. The data show tens of thousands of clones, approximately 90% seen once. Source: blood, taken before dendritic cell vaccination. Every receptor here comes from a human donor with glioblastoma. Each CDR3 is given with its conserved first and last residue. D genes are given only for firm matches. Not all rows give a size; the values are once, few, many and, for expanded clones, a class.

j_call v_call d_call clone_size cdr3_length cdr3_nt cdr3_aa
TRBJ2-3 TRBV9 TRBD2 NA 15 TGTGCCAGCAGCGTAGTGGGACTAGCGACAGATACGCAGTATTTT CASSVVGLATDTQYF
TRBJ2-3 TRBV6-1 NA NA 15 TGTGCCAGCAGTGAAGCAGGGGGGGGCACAGATACGCAGTATTTT CASSEAGGGTDTQYF
TRBJ2-3 TRBV10-2 TRBD1 NA 16 TGCGCCAGCAGAGGGTACAGGGGGCAAAGCACAGATACGCAGTATTTT CASRGYRGQSTDTQYF
TRBJ1-2 TRBV21-1 NA NA 16 TGTGCCAGCAGCAAAGTTGCCAGGGGCGTCAACTATGGCTACACCTTC CASSKVARGVNYGYTF
TRBJ2-1 TRBV5-1 NA NA 12 TGCGCCAGCAGCTCAGGGATGTATGAGCAGTTCTTC CASSSGMYEQFF
TRBJ2-1 TRBV28 NA NA 13 TGTGCCAGTACCCCAGGGGAGTACAATGAGCAGTTCTTC CASTPGEYNEQFF
TRBJ2-6 TRBV5-1 NA NA 16 TGCGCCAGCAGCCCGGTTGCGGGTTCCGGGGCCAACGTCCTGACTTTC CASSPVAGSGANVLTF
TRBJ2-7 TRBV7-6 TRBD1 NA 15 TGTGCCAGCAGCTTGAACCGGGACAGGCACTACGAGCAGTACTTC CASSLNRDRHYEQYF
TRBJ1-1 TRBV2 NA NA 12 TGTGCCAGCAGTGAAGGAGGGGGGGGAGCTTTCTTT CASSEGGGGAFF
TRBJ1-1 TRBV7-6 NA NA 13 TGTGCCAGCAGCCCAGGACCCCAGGGTGAAGCTTTCTTT CASSPGPQGEAFF
TRBJ1-2 TRBV29-1 TRBD1 NA 11 TGCGTCGGACAGGGGAGCCTTGGCTACACCTTC CVGQGSLGYTF
TRBJ1-1 TRBV19 NA once 15 TGTGCCAGTAGCCAGACAGGATCTCCGAACACTGAAGCTTTCTTT CASSQTGSPNTEAFF
TRBJ1-2 TRBV29-1 NA few 11 TGCAGCGTTTACGACAGCTATGGCTACACCTTC CSVYDSYGYTF
TRBJ2-7 TRBV4-1 NA NA 15 TGCGCCAGCAGCTACCGACAGGCGGAGAGCTACGAGCAGTACTTC CASSYRQAESYEQYF